This T cell receptor beta chain was sequenced for a study of cytomegalovirus exposure and HLA in healthy donors. About the research overall: Roughly 86 million unique TCRs from HLA-typed donors made up an early data release.

Amplification used 60 Vbeta primers and 13 Jbeta primers. Sequencing was performed with immunoSEQ multiplex PCR; in TCRdb, only in-frame clones are kept and a portion is missing. In the table there are tens of thousands of clones, about 80% of which are singletons. Study findings and constraints: Accurate predictions that matched the HLA-A and HLA-B alleles of most subjects were reportedly made from TCR beta sequences.

The ends lost 5 bases at V and 1 base at J; junction bases unmatched: 6. CDR1 and CDR2 (germline): SEHNR, FQNEAQ (reference sequence). The CDR3 loop spans 15 amino acids. Remarks on this clone: Antigen: not known.

V usage is TRBV7-9 and J usage is TRBJ1-1, with 8 bases matching TRBD1. The receptor was derived from a male donor in good health and CMV-seronegative. Sequencing input: PBMCs. The CDR3 nucleotides read TGTGCCAGCAGCCCCTGGGACAGGCCGAACACTGAAGCTTTCTTT. Residues: CASSPWDRPNTEAFF.